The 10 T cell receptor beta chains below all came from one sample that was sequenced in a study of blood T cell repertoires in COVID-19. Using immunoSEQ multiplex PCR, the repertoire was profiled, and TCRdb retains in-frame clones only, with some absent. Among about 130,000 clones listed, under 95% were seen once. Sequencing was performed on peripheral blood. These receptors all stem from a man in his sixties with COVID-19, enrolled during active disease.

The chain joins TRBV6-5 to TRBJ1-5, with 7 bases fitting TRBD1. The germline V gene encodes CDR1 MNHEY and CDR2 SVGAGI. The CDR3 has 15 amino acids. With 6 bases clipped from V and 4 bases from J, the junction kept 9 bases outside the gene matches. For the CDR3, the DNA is TGTGCCAGCAGCGAGATAGGGGGCCAAAATCAGCCCCAGCATTTT. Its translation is CASSEIGGQNQPQHF.

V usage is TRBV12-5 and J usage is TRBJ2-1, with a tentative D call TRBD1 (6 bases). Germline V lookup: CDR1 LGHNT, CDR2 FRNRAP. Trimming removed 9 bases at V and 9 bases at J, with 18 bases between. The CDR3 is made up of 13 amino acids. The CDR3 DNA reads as TGTGCTAGCGCCCCGGACAGTATGACTGAGCAGTTCTTC. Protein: CASAPDSMTEQFF.

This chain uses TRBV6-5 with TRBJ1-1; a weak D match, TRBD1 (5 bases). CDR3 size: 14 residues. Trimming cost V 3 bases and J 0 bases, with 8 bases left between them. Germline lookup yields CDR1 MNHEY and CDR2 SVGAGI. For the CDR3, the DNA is TGTGCCAGCAGTTATGGCAGGGTGAACACTGAAGCTTTCTTT. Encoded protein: CASSYGRVNTEAFF.

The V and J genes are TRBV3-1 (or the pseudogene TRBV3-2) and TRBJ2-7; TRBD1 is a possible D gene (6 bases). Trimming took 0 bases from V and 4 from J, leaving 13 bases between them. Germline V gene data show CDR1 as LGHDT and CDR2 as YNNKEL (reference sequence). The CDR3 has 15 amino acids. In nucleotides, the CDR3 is TGTGCCAGCAGCCAAGATCCCAGGGGCTCGTACGAGCAGTACTTC. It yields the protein CASSQDPRGSYEQYF.

The CDR3 DNA reads as TGTGCTAGTGGTTCACTACCTGAGAACACTGAAGCTTTCTTT. This gives the protein CASGSLPENTEAFF. The gene calls are TRBV12-5 and TRBJ1-1; D is unresolved. This CDR3 is built from 14 residues. CDR1 and CDR2 (germline): LGHNT, FRNRAP. The V gene lost 4 bases and the J gene lost 1 base, with 10 bases spanning the gap. Supplemented by reference TRBV12-5 and TRBJ1-1, the full variable domain reads DARVTQTPRHKVTEMGQEVTMRCQPILGHNTVFWYRQTMMQGLELLAYFRNRAPLDDSGMPKDRFSAEMPDATLATLKIQPSEPRDSAVYFCASGSLPENTEAFFGQGTRLTVV.

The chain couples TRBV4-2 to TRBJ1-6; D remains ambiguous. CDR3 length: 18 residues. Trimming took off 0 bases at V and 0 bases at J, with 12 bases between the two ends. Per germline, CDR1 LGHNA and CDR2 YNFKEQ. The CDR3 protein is CASSQDFVGSSYNSPLHF. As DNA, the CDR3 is TGTGCCAGCAGCCAAGACTTTGTTGGGAGCTCCTATAATTCACCCCTCCACTTT.

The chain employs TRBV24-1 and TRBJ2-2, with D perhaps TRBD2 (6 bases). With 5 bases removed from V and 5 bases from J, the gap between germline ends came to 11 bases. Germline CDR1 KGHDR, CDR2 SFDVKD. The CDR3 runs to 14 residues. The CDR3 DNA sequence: TGTGCCACCAGTGCGGACCGGGGGACCGGGGAGCTGTTTTTT. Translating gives CATSADRGTGELFF.

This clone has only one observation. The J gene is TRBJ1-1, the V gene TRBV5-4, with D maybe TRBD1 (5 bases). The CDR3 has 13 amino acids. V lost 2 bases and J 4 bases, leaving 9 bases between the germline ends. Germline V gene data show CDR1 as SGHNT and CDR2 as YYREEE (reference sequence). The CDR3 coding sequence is TGTGCCAGCAGCTTCGCAGGGTCCACTGAAGCTTTCTTT. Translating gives CASSFAGSTEAFF.

Here the CDR3 DNA reads TGTGCCAGCAGAGGAGGAGGGGCAGGGGGTGAAAAACTGTTTTTT. Translation gives CASRGGGAGGEKLFF. The chain combines TRBV7-8 with TRBJ1-4; 7 bases align to TRBD1. Per the germline V gene, CDR1 is SGHVS and CDR2 is FQNEAQ. The ends lost 6 bases at V and 7 bases at J; junction bases unmatched: 11. The CDR3 runs to 15 residues.

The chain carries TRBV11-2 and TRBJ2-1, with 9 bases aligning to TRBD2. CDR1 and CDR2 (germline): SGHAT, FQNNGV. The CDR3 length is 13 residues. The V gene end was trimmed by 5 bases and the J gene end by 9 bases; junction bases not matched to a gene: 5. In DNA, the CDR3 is TGTGCCAGCAGCCCGACTAGCGGTGGTGAGCAGTTCTTC. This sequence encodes CASSPTSGGEQFF.